Listed here are 28 T cell receptor beta chains from one sample, sequenced in a study of blood T cell repertoires in COVID-19. Sequencing used immunoSEQ multiplex PCR; TCRdb keeps in-frame clones, though not all of them. Seen here are fewer than 80,000 clones, about 87% observed once, and the top ten hold about 9%. Sequenced: peripheral blood. The receptors shown here come from a human donor in a cohort sampled during active COVID-19.

The V call is TRBV5-6, the J call TRBJ2-3; D might be TRBD2 (5 bases). CDR1 and CDR2 (germline): SGHDT, YYEEEE. V lost 8 bases, J lost 3 bases, and 25 bases lay in between. This CDR3 spans 17 amino acids. The CDR3 bases are TGTGCCAGTTCCCCCGAAGGGAGATCAACCCTTACAGATACGCAGTATTTT. Amino acids: CASSPEGRSTLTDTQYF.

Only one count was recorded for this clone. The chain carries TRBV6-6 and TRBJ2-2, with 8 bases aligning to TRBD2. Germline assignment: CDR1 MNHNY and CDR2 SVGAGI (reference sequence). CDR3 length: 16 residues. The J segment lost 5 bases and the V segment lost 6 bases, leaving 11 bases of the junction unmatched. The CDR3: CASRSEAGGRTGELFF. CDR3 DNA: TGTGCCAGCAGATCGGAGGCGGGGGGCCGTACCGGGGAGCTGTTTTTT.

In its sample, this clone was seen a few times. The rearrangement links TRBV12-5 to TRBJ2-1; possibly TRBD1 for D (6 bases). Germline-derived CDR1 and CDR2 are LGHNT and FRNRAP. The germline V and J ends were trimmed by 3 bases and 8 bases, with 17 bases remaining between them. The CDR3 loop spans 15 amino acids. The CDR3 is CASGLQQGFLDEQFF. CDR3 DNA sequence: TGTGCTAGTGGTTTACAACAGGGTTTTTTGGATGAGCAGTTCTTC. Full variable domain (missing parts from reference TRBV12-5 and TRBJ2-1): DARVTQTPRHKVTEMGQEVTMRCQPILGHNTVFWYRQTMMQGLELLAYFRNRAPLDDSGMPKDRFSAEMPDATLATLKIQPSEPRDSAVYFCASGLQQGFLDEQFFGPGTRLTVL.

Remarks on this clone: Given a much more abundant clone one base away, this may be a read error. This sequence joins TRBV5-6 and TRBJ2-4; D unclear. The V gene's germline CDR1 is SGHDT and CDR2 YYEEEE. The V end was cut by 2 bases, the J end by 0 bases, with 6 bases between. CDR3 size: 14 residues. The CDR3 here is CASSLELAKNIQYF. The CDR3 DNA is TGTGCCAGCAGCTTAGAACTAGCCAAAAACATTCAGTACTTC.

This clone came up once. The J gene is TRBJ1-6, the V gene TRBV5-1; 8 bases are a match to TRBD1. With 0 bases clipped from V and 8 bases from J, the junction kept 4 bases outside the gene matches. CDR3 length: 15 residues. CDR1 SGHRS and CDR2 YFSETQ come from the germline V gene. CDR3 DNA: TGCGCCAGCAGCTTGGCCGGGACAGGAGATTCACCCCTCCACTTT. It yields the protein CASSLAGTGDSPLHF.

This clone appeared a single time. In DNA, the CDR3 is TGTGCCAGCAGCCATCTAGGGGCACGGGAGACCCAGTACTTC. The encoded protein is CASSHLGARETQYF. J is TRBJ2-5 and V is TRBV4-2; tentatively, D is TRBD1 (5 bases). Between the trimmed V and J ends, which lost 3 bases and 5 bases, there was a span of 13 bases. The germline CDR1 and CDR2 sequences are LGHNA and YNFKEQ. The CDR3 consists of 14 residues.

The rearrangement joins TRBV5-4 to TRBJ2-2; no reliable D call. The V end was cut by 1 base, the J end by 1 base, with 5 bases between. The V gene's germline CDR1 is SGHNT and CDR2 YYREEE (reference sequence). There are 14 residues in the CDR3. CDR3 region: CASSLRGNTGELFF. CDR3 DNA sequence: TGTGCCAGCAGCTTGCGCGGGAACACCGGGGAGCTGTTTTTT. Based on the CDR3 plus reference TRBV5-4 and TRBJ2-2, the full variable domain is ETGVTQSPTHLIKTRGQQVTLRCSSQSGHNTVSWYQQALGQGPQFIFQYYREEENGRGNFPPRFSGLQFPNYSSELNVNALELDDSALYLCASSLRGNTGELFFGEGSRLTVL.

The chain links TRBV5-1 to TRBJ1-5, with 9 bases matching TRBD1. Losses at the gene ends were 3 bases for V and 1 base for J; bases not matched to a gene: 2. CDR1 SGHRS and CDR2 YFSETQ come from the germline V gene. The CDR3 consists of 15 residues. Here the CDR3 DNA reads TGCGCCAGCAGCTGGACAGGGGCGAGCAATCAGCCCCAGCATTTT. Protein sequence: CASSWTGASNQPQHF.

This chain joins TRBV6-6 and TRBJ1-1, with TRBD1 as a possible D gene (6 bases). The germline V and J ends were trimmed by 7 bases and 0 bases, with 18 bases remaining between them. Per the germline V gene, CDR1 is MNHNY and CDR2 is SVGAGI (reference sequence). CDR3 size: 16 residues. This chain's CDR3 is CASTLAWGQLNTEAFF. As DNA, the CDR3 is TGTGCCAGCACCCTCGCCTGGGGACAACTGAACACTGAAGCTTTCTTT.

V and J are TRBV23-1 and TRBJ2-7; D is uncertain. TRBV23-1 is identified as an open reading frame with a role that is uncertain. The CDR3 runs to 17 residues. V was cut by 3 bases and J by 1 base, with 19 bases left in between. CDR3 DNA: TGCGCCAGCAGTCACCTCGTTTGCCGTGCGTCTTCCTACGAGCAGTACTTC. This gives the protein CASSHLVCRASSYEQYF.

V gene TRBV30 combines with J gene TRBJ2-7; D possibly corresponds to TRBD2 (6 bases). V lost 8 bases to trimming and J lost 2 bases, with 13 bases between them. CDR1 and CDR2 from the germline V gene are GTSNPN and SVGIG (reference sequence). This CDR3 has 12 residues. CDR3 loop: CAVGLYTYEQYF. For the CDR3, the DNA is TGTGCCGTGGGACTTTACACCTACGAGCAGTACTTC.

This clone was observed once. The V and J genes are TRBV5-8 and TRBJ1-2, with 8 bases identical to TRBD1. This CDR3 has 17 residues. CDR1 and CDR2 (germline): SGHTS, YDEGEE. V gave up 0 bases and J gave up 0 bases; unmatched junction bases: 7. The CDR3 loop is CASSLEGQEITNYGYTF. The CDR3 bases are TGTGCCAGCAGCTTGGAGGGACAGGAGATTACTAACTATGGCTACACCTTC.

For the CDR3, the DNA is TGTGCCAGCAGCCAAGATCCGAAGGGGGACTATGGCTACACCTTC. It codes for CASSQDPKGDYGYTF. The chain is built from TRBV4-2 and TRBJ1-2; possibly TRBD1 for D (6 bases). The V and J ends lost 0 bases and 3 bases respectively, with 11 bases between them. The CDR3 contains 15 residues. Per the germline V gene, CDR1 is LGHNA and CDR2 is YNFKEQ.

This chain connects TRBV3-1 (or the pseudogene TRBV3-2) to TRBJ2-5; a possible D gene is TRBD2 (5 bases). Per germline, CDR1 LGHDT and CDR2 YNNKEL (reference sequence). Trimming pared 1 base from V and 4 bases from J, leaving 10 bases between. The CDR3 length is 14 residues. This CDR3 reads CASSQGSGLETQYF. Here the CDR3 DNA reads TGTGCCAGCAGCCAAGGTTCGGGGTTAGAGACCCAGTACTTC.

This chain joins TRBV7-8 and TRBJ2-1; TRBD2 might be the D (5 bases). The V end was cut by 6 bases, the J end by 0 bases, with 9 bases between. This CDR3 is 14 amino acids long. Germline V gene lookup returns CDR1 SGHVS and CDR2 FQNEAQ. CDR3 DNA: TGTGCCAGCAGGCAAACTAGCTCCTACAATGAGCAGTTCTTC. Protein sequence: CASRQTSSYNEQFF. The complete variable domain, with remaining parts taken from reference TRBV7-8 and TRBJ2-1, reads GAGVSQSPRYKVAKRGQDVALRCDPISGHVSLFWYQQALGQGPEFLTYFQNEAQLDKSGLPSDRFFAERPEGSVSTLKIQRTQQEDSAVYLCASRQTSSYNEQFFGPGTRLTVL.

This clone appeared a single time. The chain joins TRBV2 to TRBJ2-3; 12 bases are shared with TRBD2. Trimming cost V 6 bases and J 3 bases; bases outside gene matches: 4. The germline CDR1 and CDR2 sequences are SNHLY and FYNNEI. CDR3 length: 15 amino acids. CDR3 protein: CASRGLAGPTDTQYF. CDR3 DNA: TGTGCCAGCAGAGGACTAGCGGGGCCTACAGATACGCAGTATTTT.

This clone was seen only a few times. The chain combines TRBV5-1 with TRBJ1-1; D is possibly TRBD1 (5 bases). The CDR3 consists of 15 residues. The V end lost 3 bases, the J end lost 0 bases, and 12 bases lay between the germline ends. CDR1 and CDR2 from the germline V gene are SGHRS and YFSETQ. The chain's CDR3 is CASSSGMPVNTEAFF. In DNA form, the CDR3 reads TGCGCCAGCAGCTCAGGGATGCCCGTGAACACTGAAGCTTTCTTT.

This clone was seen more than once but under ten times. The chain has TRBV3-1 (or the pseudogene TRBV3-2) and TRBJ1-2; no clear D gene. The CDR3 is 14 amino acids. V was trimmed by 0 bases and J by 2 bases, leaving 7 bases between them. The germline V gene has CDR1 LGHDT and CDR2 YNNKEL (reference sequence). CDR3 DNA: TGTGCCAGCAGCCAAGATAGCCAGAACTATGGCTACACCTTC. As protein: CASSQDSQNYGYTF.

The rearrangement joins TRBV5-4 to TRBJ2-3, with TRBD2 matching 8 bases. The CDR3 consists of 16 residues. Germline trimming cut 4 bases from V and 6 bases from J; bases unmatched to any gene: 13. The V gene's germline CDR1 is SGHNT and CDR2 YYREEE (reference sequence). The DNA for the CDR3 is TGTGCCAGCAGCGCGGGACTAGGGGAGGGTGGCGATACGCAGTATTTT. Protein sequence: CASSAGLGEGGDTQYF.

The rearrangement uses TRBV7-3 and TRBJ1-1; 7 bases are a match to TRBD1. With 1 base clipped from V and 3 bases from J, the junction kept 20 bases outside the gene matches. The CDR3 runs 20 residues. CDR1 is SGHTA and CDR2 is FQGTGA in the germline V gene. CDR3 amino acids: CASSLRGSGQSRPEDTEAFF. The CDR3 nucleotides are TGTGCCAGCAGCTTAAGAGGGTCGGGACAGTCCCGACCGGAGGACACTGAAGCTTTCTTT.

This clone has more than one count but fewer than ten. The chain joins TRBV18 to TRBJ1-4; D is unclear. Germline CDR1 and CDR2: KGHSH and LQKENI. The CDR3 loop spans 15 amino acids. V was clipped by 2 bases and J by 5 bases, with 12 bases between them. CDR3 nucleotide sequence: TGTGCCAGCTCACCAAGTCCCCGAGAAAATGAAAAACTGTTTTTT. Amino acids: CASSPSPRENEKLFF.

The chain joins TRBV30 to TRBJ1-2; maybe TRBD1 (6 bases). V lost 4 bases, J lost 2 bases, and 11 bases lay in between. The V gene's germline CDR1 is GTSNPN and CDR2 SVGIG (reference sequence). The CDR3 is made up of 13 amino acids. CDR3 loop: CAWKDQGNYGYTF. CDR3 nucleotide sequence: TGTGCCTGGAAGGATCAGGGGAACTATGGCTACACCTTC.

J is TRBJ2-3 and V is TRBV1; the table assigns TRBD2, which was not confirmed against the DNA. TRBV1 is termed a pseudogene. The CDR3 totals 15 residues. Here the CDR3 DNA reads TGCACCAGCAGCCAAGAACGGTATGACACAGATACGCAGTATTTT. Its protein product is CTSSQERYDTDTQYF.

Notes on this clone: One junction end disagrees with the germline gene, perhaps due to a read error. This chain joins TRBV7-7 and TRBJ1-5; 10 nucleotides agree with TRBD1. This CDR3 has 19 amino acids. The germline V gene encodes CDR1 SSHAT and CDR2 FNYEAQ (reference sequence). CDR3 region: CASSLAGKTGGVGNQPQHF. The CDR3 region has the DNA TGTGCTAGCAGCTTAGCGGGAAAGACAGGGGGCGTAGGCAATCAGCCCCAGCATTTT.

The V gene is TRBV27, the J gene TRBJ1-2, with a tentative D call TRBD1 (6 bases). CDR3 length equals 14 residues. Germline V gene lookup returns CDR1 MNHEY and CDR2 SMNVEV (reference sequence). V was clipped by 6 bases and J by 6 bases, with 17 bases between them. The CDR3 sequence is CASRLRTDTHGYTF. Here the CDR3 DNA reads TGTGCCAGCAGATTACGGACAGATACTCATGGCTACACCTTC.

This clone came up once. This chain uses TRBV19 with TRBJ1-5, with TRBD1 matching over 7 bases. V shed 6 bases and J 0 bases; nucleotides not matched to a gene: 5. The CDR3 spans 15 residues. Germline CDR1 reads LNHDA; CDR2 reads SQIVND (reference sequence). The CDR3: CASSTTGDSNQPQHF. The CDR3 DNA reads TGTGCCAGTAGCACTACAGGGGATAGCAATCAGCCCCAGCATTTT.

Here the CDR3 DNA reads TGTGCCAGCACCGCGCGGACAAACACTGAAGCTTTCTTT. Protein product: CASTARTNTEAFF. The rearrangement links TRBV27 to TRBJ1-1; a weak D match, TRBD1 (5 bases). Trimming removed 7 bases at V and 2 bases at J, with 11 bases between. Looked up from germline, CDR1 is MNHEY and CDR2 is SMNVEV (reference sequence). The CDR3 is 13 amino acids.

Of note for this clone: Other DNA sequences in this specimen translate into the identical CDR3. The rearrangement uses TRBV18 and TRBJ1-1; D not certain. Between the trimmed V and J ends, which lost 0 bases and 2 bases, there was a span of 4 bases. This CDR3 is 13 amino acids long. Germline V lookup: CDR1 KGHSH, CDR2 LQKENI. The CDR3 loop reads CASSPPSNTEAFF. The CDR3 DNA reads TGTGCCAGCTCACCACCTTCTAACACTGAAGCTTTCTTT. The entire variable domain, with the rest obtained from reference TRBV18 and TRBJ1-1, is as follows: NAGVMQNPRHLVRRRGQEARLRCSPMKGHSHVYWYRQLPEEGLKFMVYLQKENIIDESGMPKERFSAEFPKEGPSILRIQQVVRGDSAAYFCASSPPSNTEAFFGQGTRLTVV.